This T cell receptor beta chain was sequenced for a study of blood T cell repertoires in COVID-19. Study-wide background: Sites across the United States, Italy and Spain contributed samples from acute and convalescent COVID-19.

TCRdb keeps only in-frame clones here, not all; method: immunoSEQ multiplex PCR. This table has 200,000 to 250,000 clones, around 87% appearing once. V was pared by 3 bases and J by 2 bases, with 20 bases between. Germline V gene data show CDR1 as LNHDA and CDR2 as SQIVND (reference sequence). This CDR3 contains 17 residues. The receptor was isolated from a man younger than 45 who had been exposed to COVID-19. The sequencing input was PBMCs or T cells enriched from blood (not recorded which). This sequence joins TRBV19 and TRBJ2-7; tentative D call: TRBD1 (6 bases). The CDR3 DNA reads as TGTGCCAGTAGTATTAAGATAGGGTCCGGGACAACCTACGAGCAGTACTTC. The encoded protein is CASSIKIGSGTTYEQYF.